The source of this T cell receptor (beta chain) is a study of cytomegalovirus exposure and HLA in healthy donors (dated by TCRdb to the late 2010s). About the full investigation: According to an earlier analysis of a few hundred of the donors, some 180 million T cells yielded 90 million to 140 million unique TCR beta sequences and 276 Gb of sequence data. An early release covering 550 to 700 HLA-typed donors comprised approximately 300 gigabases of sequencing data and tens of millions of unique TCR sequences. The genetic ancestry cluster associated with self-reported Caucasian donors included roughly 84% of the roughly 410 genotyped donors. The aim of the study was to test whether cataloging public T cell receptors could identify signatures of past pathogen exposure. Using immunosequencing, the study profiled T cell repertoires from about 610 subjects and related those repertoires to cytomegalovirus serostatus. Besides the first cohort of 666 subjects, a separate validation cohort made up of 120 different subjects was used. To predict cytomegalovirus infection status, the study combined high-throughput TCR immunosequencing, statistical association of individual TCRs with disease status, and machine learning. A later analysis re-examined previously published TCR beta repertoires from several hundred donors and added high-resolution HLA genotyping to investigate patterns of TCR occurrence. Rather than drawing on any new phenotypic data, the later analysis identified candidate immune exposures from TCR beta sequences and the way those sequences occurred across donors. An earlier analysis of 587 of the donors applied high-throughput TCR beta sequencing to assess whether each TCR beta V gene segment acted as functional or pseudogenic. Alongside the repertoire data, information on donor age, sex, ethnicity and CMV serostatus was compiled. A later genetic analysis took genome-wide SNP genotypes for about three fifths of the 666 donors and used that subset as a discovery cohort. Every repertoire in the discovery cohort had been generated on one and the same sequencing platform. Class I and class II HLA loci were covered by the typing at four-digit resolution. Typing coverage varied by locus: about 620-630 donors for A, B, C, DRB1 and DQB1; around 560 for DQA1; around 610 for DPA1; around 450 for DPB1. About five DR-DQ haplotypes were treated as single units for association and clustering because of strong linkage in the cohort. Among about 390 genotyped donors of the cohort, an average of around 240,000 unique TCR beta nucleotide sequences were sequenced per donor, around 18% of them non-productive.

As to this clone: What antigen it recognizes has not been identified. Per-nucleotide qualities are absent, and no much larger clonotype sits a single base away.

General study outcomes and caveats: The sequencing pipeline was judged likely to have produced a cluster of highly shared sequence variants as a technical artifact. According to a later genetic analysis, donors in an Asian-associated ancestry cluster had fewer N-insertions in productive TCRs than the approximately 670-donor mean. Linkage disequilibrium might explain the correlated functional status among segregating V segments, but an unknown experimental factor could not be excluded. In both the original and validation cohorts, the classifier was reported to diagnose cytomegalovirus status with high specificity and sensitivity. Because HLA typing was missing for some donors at each locus, association tests included only the typed subset. This cohort had only TCR beta chains sequenced, and the lack of alpha or paired-chain data limited which features could be detected. Assigning TCR associations to individual alleles was difficult when HLA alleles, especially DR and DQ, strongly co-occurred. A later analysis reported that several top co-occurrence clusters appeared linked to parvovirus B19, influenza, CMV and Epstein-Barr virus. Some IMGT-functional V segments, including TRBV6-2 and TRBV6-3, could not be told apart with the 87-base-pair reads, so those segments were excluded. In a later analysis, most CMV-associated TCR beta chains were found to appear HLA-restricted, with HLA associations seemingly driven largely by CMV exposure. In a later analysis, HLA-associated TCR beta chains were found to be more clonally expanded and to have lower generation probabilities than equally common non-associated chains. A later analysis found that TCR association rates varied across HLA loci, with DRB1 alleles showing the most associated TCRs and HLA-C alleles the fewest. V-gene and J-gene trimming of TCR beta chains was associated with a missense DCLRE1C variant in a later genetic analysis, and the association was replicated in an independent cohort. CMV serostatus was the only immune exposure information available for the cohort. Broadly in line with IMGT annotations, most TCR beta V segments showed up in productive rearrangements about 90% or about 30% of the time in an earlier analysis of around 550 of the donors. In vitro tests confirmed that three of the cytomegalovirus-associated TCR beta chains recognize cytomegalovirus antigens. Because counts were too low, seventeen rarely observed V segments, including chromosome 9 orphons, were left out of the earlier analysis of over 550 of the donors. The authors suggested that the approach could potentially be generalized to other disease states and immunological phenotypes. The study listed 150 to 200 TCR beta chains as associated with cytomegalovirus. A further reported finding was that TCR beta sequences accurately predicted the HLA-A and HLA-B alleles for most subjects in the first cohort. Sequencing depth was assumed to be roughly uniform across donors in the presence/absence analyses, though that assumption may not hold. Most TCR sequences were seen in very few donors, while some public TCRs were found in many individuals. Specific HLA alleles were associated with 15,000 to 20,000 TCR beta sequences at a false discovery rate of 0.05 in a later analysis.

Libraries were built with the immunoSEQ multiplex PCR assay. For the multiplex PCR, a mixture combining 60 forward primers for TCR Vbeta segments and 13 reverse primers for TCR Jbeta segments was used. Amplification of the CDR3 region of rearranged TCR beta genes was performed with a multiplex PCR assay on genomic DNA. Amplified TCR beta libraries were sequenced as 87-base-pair reads on the Illumina HiSeq System. Per the original workflow: A later analysis counted tens of millions of unique TCR beta chains across the 670 or so repertoires, and roughly 9.9 million of these chains were shared by at least two donors. To remove PCR and sequencing errors, raw reads were error-corrected and collapsed into unique sequences using a nearest-neighbor algorithm that merged closely related sequences. CDR3 sequences were aligned to IMGT reference sequences to assign V, D and J gene segments. For a sequence to be retained, at least a six-nucleotide match to both a V gene segment and a J gene segment was required. Rearrangements were called productive when the CDR3 lacked stop codons and stayed in frame with V and J; all others were non-productive. Following IMGT convention, CDR3 was defined as the stretch from the second conserved V-encoded cysteine up to the conserved J-encoded phenylalanine. The earlier analysis of 587 of the donors excluded any sequence lacking an unambiguous match to a single V gene segment. In an earlier analysis of several hundred of the donors, V segments were called functional above 56.7% productive rearrangements and were called segregating when the between-donor standard deviation exceeded 5%. A statistical classification framework was developed to diagnose cytomegalovirus status using the catalog of TCR beta chain sequences. A later analysis assigned V and J genes by comparing TCR nucleotide sequences with IMGT/GENE-DB human TR gene sequences. The TCRdist pipeline was used in a later analysis to assign CDR3 sequences and most-parsimonious VDJ recombination scenarios. In a later analysis, every TCR beta chain was defined by the combination of its CDR3 amino acid sequence and its V-gene family, and reads without a unique V-gene family were dropped. As a way to deal with suspected cross-contamination and a sequencing artifact, a later analysis dropped hundreds of nucleotide sequences that were highly shared and had low generation probability. In a later analysis, a clonal expansion index for each public chain was calculated from normalized within-repertoire ranks of inferred template counts. In a later analysis, generation probabilities were computed using a VDJ recombination model fitted to out-of-frame rearrangements, and the results were checked against IGoR. In a later analysis, hypergeometric tests were used to score TCR-TCR, TCR-HLA and TCR-CMV co-occurrence, with a repertoire-size bias correction applied to TCR pairs. To estimate false discovery rates, a later analysis permuted the HLA or CMV assignments 20 times. In a later analysis, co-occurring TCRs were grouped using DBSCAN, with TCRdist sequence similarity added in when clustering inside HLA-allele-positive subsets. Repertoires with fewer than 30,000 or more than 120,000 public chains, plus five repertoires with anomalous nucleotide sharing, were excluded from co-occurrence clustering. Held by TCRdb, this immuneACCESS table contains in-frame sequences only and omits some clones. Under half of the omission traces to an unresolved V gene where checked; the cause of the rest is unknown. V and J calls and clone size are those listed in that table; D and trimming were worked out from the DNA. Recorded for this sample are 150,000 to 200,000 clones; over 75% of them occurred a single time. 0.5% to 0.55% of the sample comes from the top ten.

The cohort consisted of hundreds of healthy bone marrow donors. At the time of sampling, every cohort member was nominally healthy, though immune exposures that went unrecorded were likely present. The donor tested CMV seronegative and was one of the 352 seronegative cohort members. Each donor provided a peripheral blood sample, and peripheral blood mononuclear cells were used for TCR beta sequencing. Genomic DNA extraction from the blood cell samples was performed with the Qiagen DNeasy Blood Extraction Kit. CDR1 and CDR2, per the germline V gene (reference sequence), are GTSNPN and SVGIG. V was cut back by 0 bases and J by 0 bases, leaving a gap of 9 bases between them. Reading from cysteine to phenylalanine, the CDR3 counts 15 amino acids. Only the CDR3 portion is preserved as DNA: 45 bases, with reading frame beginning at the first base.

The TCR sequence derives from a woman in her fifties or sixties in good health and CMV-seronegative. Sequenced sample: PBMCs. The chain couples TRBV30 to TRBJ1-5, with the D segment identity uncertain. Read as DNA, the sequence is TGTGCCTGGAGTGTAAAGCTTGGTAGCAATCAGCCCCAGCATTTT. It translates to CAWSVKLGSNQPQHF.